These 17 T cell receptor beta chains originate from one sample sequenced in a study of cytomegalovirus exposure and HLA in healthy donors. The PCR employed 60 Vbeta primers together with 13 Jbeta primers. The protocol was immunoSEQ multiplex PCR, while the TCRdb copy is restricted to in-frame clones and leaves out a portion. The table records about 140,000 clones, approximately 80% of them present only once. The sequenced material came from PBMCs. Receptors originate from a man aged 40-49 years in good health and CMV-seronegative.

CDR3 region: CASSRGDRGSGELFF. The CDR3 DNA reads TGCGCCAGCAGCCGGGGGGACAGGGGATCCGGGGAGCTGTTTTTT. J is TRBJ2-2 and V is TRBV4-3, with 10 bases that match TRBD1. The CDR3 is made up of 15 amino acids. The ends lost 4 bases at V and 6 bases at J; junction bases unmatched: 5. Per germline, CDR1 LGHNA and CDR2 YSLEER.

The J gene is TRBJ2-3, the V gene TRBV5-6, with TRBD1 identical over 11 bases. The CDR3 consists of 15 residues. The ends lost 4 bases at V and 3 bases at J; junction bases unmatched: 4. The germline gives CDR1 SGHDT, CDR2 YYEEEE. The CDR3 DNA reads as TGTGCCAGCAGCCGGGACAGGGGGATGACAGATACGCAGTATTTT. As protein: CASSRDRGMTDTQYF. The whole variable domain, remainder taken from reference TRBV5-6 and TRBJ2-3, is DAGVTQSPTHLIKTRGQQVTLRCSPKSGHDTVSWYQQALGQGPQFIFQYYEEEERQRGNFPDRFSGHQFPNYSSELNVNALLLGDSALYLCASSRDRGMTDTQYFGPGTRLTVL.

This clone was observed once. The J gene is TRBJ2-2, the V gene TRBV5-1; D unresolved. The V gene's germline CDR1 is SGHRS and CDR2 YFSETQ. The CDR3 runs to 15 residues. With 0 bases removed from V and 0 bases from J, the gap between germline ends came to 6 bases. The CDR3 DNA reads TGCGCCAGCAGCTTGGGCACAGCGAACACCGGGGAGCTGTTTTTT. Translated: CASSLGTANTGELFF.

The DNA of the CDR3 is TGCGCCAGCAGCCCCTTCTTGGGACAGGGGGCTAATGAGCAGTTCTTC. Amino acids: CASSPFLGQGANEQFF. This chain uses TRBV4-1 with TRBJ2-1; the match to TRBD1 covers 12 bases. The junction had 8 bases not matched to a gene; V was cut back by 4 bases and J by 7 bases. This CDR3 is built from 16 residues. Germline V lookup: CDR1 MGHRA, CDR2 YSYEKL.

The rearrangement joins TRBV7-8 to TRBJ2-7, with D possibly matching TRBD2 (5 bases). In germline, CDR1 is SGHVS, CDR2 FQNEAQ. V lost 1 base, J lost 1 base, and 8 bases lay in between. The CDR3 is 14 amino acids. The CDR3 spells CASSLVGGSYEQYF. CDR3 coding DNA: TGTGCCAGCAGCTTAGTAGGAGGTTCCTACGAGCAGTACTTC.

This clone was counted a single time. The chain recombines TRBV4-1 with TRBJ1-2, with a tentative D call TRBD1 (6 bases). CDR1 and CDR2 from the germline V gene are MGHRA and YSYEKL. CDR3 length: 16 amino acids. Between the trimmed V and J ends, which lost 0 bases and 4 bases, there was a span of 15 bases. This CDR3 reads CASSQENPGQSYGYTF. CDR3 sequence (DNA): TGCGCCAGCAGCCAAGAAAATCCCGGACAGTCCTATGGCTACACCTTC.

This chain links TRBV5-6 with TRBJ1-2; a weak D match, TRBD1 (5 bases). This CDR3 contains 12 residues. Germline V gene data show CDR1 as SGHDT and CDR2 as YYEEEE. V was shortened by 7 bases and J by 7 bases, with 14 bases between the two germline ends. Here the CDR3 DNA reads TGTGCCAGCGGACGGACTAGGGGTGGCTACACCTTC. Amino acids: CASGRTRGGYTF.

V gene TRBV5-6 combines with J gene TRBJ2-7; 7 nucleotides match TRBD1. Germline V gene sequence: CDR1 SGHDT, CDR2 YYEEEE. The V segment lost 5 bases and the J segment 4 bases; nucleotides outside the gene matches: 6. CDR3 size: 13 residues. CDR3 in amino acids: CASRLTGSYEQYF. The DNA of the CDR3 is TGTGCCAGCAGGTTGACAGGGTCGTACGAGCAGTACTTC.

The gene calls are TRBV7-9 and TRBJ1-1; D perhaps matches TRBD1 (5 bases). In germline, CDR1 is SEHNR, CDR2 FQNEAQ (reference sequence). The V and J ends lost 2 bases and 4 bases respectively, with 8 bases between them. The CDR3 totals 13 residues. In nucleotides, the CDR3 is TGTGCCAGCAGCTTACAGGGTAGCACTGAAGCTTTCTTT. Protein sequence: CASSLQGSTEAFF. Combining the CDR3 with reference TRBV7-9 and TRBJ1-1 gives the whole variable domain DTGVSQNPRHKITKRGQNVTFRCDPISEHNRLYWYRQTLGQGPEFLTYFQNEAQLEKSRLLSDRFSAERPKGSFSTLEIQRTEQGDSAMYLCASSLQGSTEAFFGQGTRLTVV.

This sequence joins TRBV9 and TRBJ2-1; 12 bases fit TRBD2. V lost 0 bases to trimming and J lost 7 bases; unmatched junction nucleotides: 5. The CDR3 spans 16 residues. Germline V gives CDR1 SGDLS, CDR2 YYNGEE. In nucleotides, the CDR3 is TGTGCCAGCAGCGTAGGGGCTAGCGGGGGGGTTAATGAGCAGTTCTTC. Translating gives CASSVGASGGVNEQFF.

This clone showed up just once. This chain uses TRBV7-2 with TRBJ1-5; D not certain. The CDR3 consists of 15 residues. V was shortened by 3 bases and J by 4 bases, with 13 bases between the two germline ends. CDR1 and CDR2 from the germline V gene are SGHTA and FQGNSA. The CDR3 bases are TGTGCCAGCAGCTTGGACGGGATTGGTAATCAGCCCCAGCATTTT. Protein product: CASSLDGIGNQPQHF.

DNA of the CDR3: TGTGCCACCAGCAGAGCTCTAGGGGAAGCGAATGAGCAGTTCTTC. Translating it yields CATSRALGEANEQFF. J is TRBJ2-1 and V is TRBV15, with D possibly matching TRBD1 (5 bases). This CDR3 is built from 15 residues. The germline gives CDR1 LNHNV, CDR2 YYDKDF (reference sequence). Trimming shortened V by 1 base and J by 7 bases, and 14 bases separated the two germline ends.

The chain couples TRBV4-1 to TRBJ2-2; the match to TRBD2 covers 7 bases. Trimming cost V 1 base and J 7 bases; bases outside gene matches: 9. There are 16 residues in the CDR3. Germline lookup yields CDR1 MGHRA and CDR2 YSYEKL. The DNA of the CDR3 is TGCGCCAGCAGCCAAGGGCCAGTGGGGGGGGGCGGGGAGCTGTTTTTT. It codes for CASSQGPVGGGGELFF.

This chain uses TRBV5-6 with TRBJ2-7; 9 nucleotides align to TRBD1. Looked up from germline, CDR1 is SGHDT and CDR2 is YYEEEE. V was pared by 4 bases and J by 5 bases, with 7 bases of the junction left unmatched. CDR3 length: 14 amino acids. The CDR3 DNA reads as TGTGCCAGCAGCAACCGGGACAGGGACCACGAGCAGTACTTC. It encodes CASSNRDRDHEQYF.

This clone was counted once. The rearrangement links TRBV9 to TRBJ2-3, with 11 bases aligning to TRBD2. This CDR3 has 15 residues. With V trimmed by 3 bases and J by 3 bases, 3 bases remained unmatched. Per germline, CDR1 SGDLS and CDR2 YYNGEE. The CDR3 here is CASSGGTSGTDTQYF. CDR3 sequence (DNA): TGTGCCAGCAGCGGAGGGACTAGCGGAACAGATACGCAGTATTTT.

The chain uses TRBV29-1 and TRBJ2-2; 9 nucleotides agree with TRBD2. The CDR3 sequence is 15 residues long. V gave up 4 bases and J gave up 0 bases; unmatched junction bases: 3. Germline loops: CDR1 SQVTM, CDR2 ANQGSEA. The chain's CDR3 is CSVAVAGANTGELFF. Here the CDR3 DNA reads TGCAGCGTTGCAGTAGCGGGGGCGAACACCGGGGAGCTGTTTTTT.

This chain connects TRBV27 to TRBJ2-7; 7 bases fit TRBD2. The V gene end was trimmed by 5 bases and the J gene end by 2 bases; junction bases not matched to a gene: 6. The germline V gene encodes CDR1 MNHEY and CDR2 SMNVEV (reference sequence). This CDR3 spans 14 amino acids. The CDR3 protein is CASSPGGGAYEQYF. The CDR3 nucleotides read TGTGCCAGCAGTCCCGGTGGGGGGGCCTACGAGCAGTACTTC.